Described below is a single T cell receptor (beta chain) sequence and its context. CDR3 length: 14 amino acids. Trimming removed 7 bases from V and 0 bases from J; junction bases left unmatched: 6. Germline V gene lookup returns CDR1 SQVTM and CDR2 ANQGSEA. The method was immunoSEQ multiplex PCR; TCRdb's version includes in-frame clones alone and lacks a portion of them. The sample yields about 380,000 clones, 95% seen once. This sample is drawn from a study of shared T cell receptors in the human thymus. Source material: thymocytes. This chain links TRBV29-1 with TRBJ2-4; TRBD1 agrees at 7 bases. This TCR derives from a human donor. The CDR3 nucleotides are TGCAGCGCTGTACAGGGGATAGCCAAAAACATTCAGTACTTC. This codes for CSAVQGIAKNIQYF.